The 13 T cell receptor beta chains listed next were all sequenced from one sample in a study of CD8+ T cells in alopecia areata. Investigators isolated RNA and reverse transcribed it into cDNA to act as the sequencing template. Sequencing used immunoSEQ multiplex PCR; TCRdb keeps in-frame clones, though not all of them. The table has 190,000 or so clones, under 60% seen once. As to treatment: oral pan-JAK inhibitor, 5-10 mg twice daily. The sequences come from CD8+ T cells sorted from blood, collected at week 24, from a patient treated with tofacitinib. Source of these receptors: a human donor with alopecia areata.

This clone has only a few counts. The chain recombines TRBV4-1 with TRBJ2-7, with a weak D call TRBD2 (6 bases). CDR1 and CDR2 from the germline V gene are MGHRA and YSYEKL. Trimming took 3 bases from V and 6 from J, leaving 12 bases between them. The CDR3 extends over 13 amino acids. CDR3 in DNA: TGCGCCAGCAGCCAGGGTAGGAGGGCCGAGCAGTACTTC. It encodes CASSQGRRAEQYF.

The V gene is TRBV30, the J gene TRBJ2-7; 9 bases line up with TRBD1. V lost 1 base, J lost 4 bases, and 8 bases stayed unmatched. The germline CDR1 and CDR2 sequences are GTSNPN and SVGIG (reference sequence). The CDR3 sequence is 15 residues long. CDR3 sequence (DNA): TGTGCCTGGAGTGAGCCGGGACAGGGAAGGTACGAGCAGTACTTC. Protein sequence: CAWSEPGQGRYEQYF. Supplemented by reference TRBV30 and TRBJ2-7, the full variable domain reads SQTIHQWPATLVQPVGSPLSLECTVEGTSNPNLYWYRQAAGRGLQLLFYSVGIGQISSEVPQNLSASRPQDRQFILSSKKLLLSDSGFYLCAWSEPGQGRYEQYFGPGTRLTVT.

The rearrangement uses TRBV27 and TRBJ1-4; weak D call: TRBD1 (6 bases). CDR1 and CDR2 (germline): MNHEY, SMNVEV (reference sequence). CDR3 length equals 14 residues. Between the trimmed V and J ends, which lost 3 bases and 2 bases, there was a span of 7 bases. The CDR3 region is CASSLGGTNEKLFF. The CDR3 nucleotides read TGTGCCAGCAGTTTGGGGGGCACTAATGAAAAACTGTTTTTT.

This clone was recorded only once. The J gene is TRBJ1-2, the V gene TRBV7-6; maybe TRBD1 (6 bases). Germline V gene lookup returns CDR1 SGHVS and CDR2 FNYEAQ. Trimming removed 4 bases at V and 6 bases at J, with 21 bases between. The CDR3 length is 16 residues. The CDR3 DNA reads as TGTGCCAGCAGCTCGGGACGTTACAGGGAGCAGGATGGCTACACCTTC. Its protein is CASSSGRYREQDGYTF.

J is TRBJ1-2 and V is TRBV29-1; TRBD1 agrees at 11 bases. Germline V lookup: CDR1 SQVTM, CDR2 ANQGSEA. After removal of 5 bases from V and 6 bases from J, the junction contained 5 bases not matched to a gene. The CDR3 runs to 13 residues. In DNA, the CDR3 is TGCAGCGTTAGAGGACAGGGGGCACATGGCTACACCTTC. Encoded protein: CSVRGQGAHGYTF. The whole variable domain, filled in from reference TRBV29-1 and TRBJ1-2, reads SAVISQKPSRDICQRGTSLTIQCQVDSQVTMMFWYRQQPGQSLTLIATANQGSEATYESGFVIDKFPISRPNLTFSTLTVSNMSPEDSSIYLCSVRGQGAHGYTFGSGTRLTVV.

This CDR3 is CSVEDRGFGYGYTF. CDR3 bases: TGCAGCGTTGAAGATCGAGGGTTTGGCTATGGCTACACCTTC. V and J are TRBV29-1 and TRBJ1-2; D call uncertain. The germline V gene has CDR1 SQVTM and CDR2 ANQGSEA. The V end was cut by 0 bases, the J end by 4 bases, with 12 bases between. This CDR3 comprises 14 residues.

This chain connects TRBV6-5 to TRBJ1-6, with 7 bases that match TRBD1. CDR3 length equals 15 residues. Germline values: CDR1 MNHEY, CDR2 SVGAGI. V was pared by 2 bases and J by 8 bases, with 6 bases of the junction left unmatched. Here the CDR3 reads CASSYGDSLYSPLHF. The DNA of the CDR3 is TGTGCCAGCAGTTACGGGGACAGCTTATATTCACCCCTCCACTTT.

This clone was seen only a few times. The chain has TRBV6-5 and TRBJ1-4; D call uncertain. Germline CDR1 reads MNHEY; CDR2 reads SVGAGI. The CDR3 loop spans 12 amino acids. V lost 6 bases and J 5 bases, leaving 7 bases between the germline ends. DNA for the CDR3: TGTGCCAGCAGAAGTGTAAATGAAAAACTGTTTTTT. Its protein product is CASRSVNEKLFF.

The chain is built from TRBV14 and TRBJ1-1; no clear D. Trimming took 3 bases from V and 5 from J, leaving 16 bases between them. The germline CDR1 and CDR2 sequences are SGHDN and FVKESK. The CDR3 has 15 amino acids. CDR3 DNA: TGTGCCAGCAGCCAGAGACAAGAAGGTAGGACTGAAGCTTTCTTT. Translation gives CASSQRQEGRTEAFF. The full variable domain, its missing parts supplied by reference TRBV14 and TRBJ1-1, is EAGVTQFPSHSVIEKGQTVTLRCDPISGHDNLYWYRRVMGKEIKFLLHFVKESKQDESGMPNNRFLAERTGGTYSTLKVQPAELEDSGVYFCASSQRQEGRTEAFFGQGTRLTVV.

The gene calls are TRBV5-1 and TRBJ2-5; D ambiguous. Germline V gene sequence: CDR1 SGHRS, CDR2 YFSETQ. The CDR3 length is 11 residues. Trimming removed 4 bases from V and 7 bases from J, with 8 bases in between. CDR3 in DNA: TGCGCCAGCAGCCCCGGTTCGACCCAGTACTTC. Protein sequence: CASSPGSTQYF. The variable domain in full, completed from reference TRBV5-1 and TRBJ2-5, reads KAGVTQTPRYLIKTRGQQVTLSCSPISGHRSVSWYQQTPGQGLQFLFEYFSETQRNKGNFPGRFSGRQFSNSRSEMNVSTLELGDSALYLCASSPGSTQYFGPGTRLLVL.

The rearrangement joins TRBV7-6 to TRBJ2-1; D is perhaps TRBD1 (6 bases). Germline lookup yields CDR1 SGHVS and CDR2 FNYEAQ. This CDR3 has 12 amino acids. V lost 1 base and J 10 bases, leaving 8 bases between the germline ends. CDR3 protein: CASSLGGTEQFF. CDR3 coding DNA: TGTGCCAGCAGCTTAGGGGGGACAGAGCAGTTCTTC.

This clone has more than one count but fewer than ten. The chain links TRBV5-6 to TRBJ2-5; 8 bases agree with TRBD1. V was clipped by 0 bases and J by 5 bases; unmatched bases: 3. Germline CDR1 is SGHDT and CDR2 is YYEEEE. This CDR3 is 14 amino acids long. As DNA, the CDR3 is TGTGCCAGCAGCTTGGGTTGGGACAGGGAGACCCAGTACTTC. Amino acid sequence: CASSLGWDRETQYF.

The CDR3 spells CASSGSTQYF. The CDR3 bases are TGTGCCAGCAGCGGCAGCACGCAGTATTTT. The rearrangement uses TRBV2 and TRBJ2-3; unclear D gene. Deletions cut 6 bases from V and 9 bases from J, with 7 bases between. The CDR3 extends over 10 amino acids. Germline values: CDR1 SNHLY, CDR2 FYNNEI.